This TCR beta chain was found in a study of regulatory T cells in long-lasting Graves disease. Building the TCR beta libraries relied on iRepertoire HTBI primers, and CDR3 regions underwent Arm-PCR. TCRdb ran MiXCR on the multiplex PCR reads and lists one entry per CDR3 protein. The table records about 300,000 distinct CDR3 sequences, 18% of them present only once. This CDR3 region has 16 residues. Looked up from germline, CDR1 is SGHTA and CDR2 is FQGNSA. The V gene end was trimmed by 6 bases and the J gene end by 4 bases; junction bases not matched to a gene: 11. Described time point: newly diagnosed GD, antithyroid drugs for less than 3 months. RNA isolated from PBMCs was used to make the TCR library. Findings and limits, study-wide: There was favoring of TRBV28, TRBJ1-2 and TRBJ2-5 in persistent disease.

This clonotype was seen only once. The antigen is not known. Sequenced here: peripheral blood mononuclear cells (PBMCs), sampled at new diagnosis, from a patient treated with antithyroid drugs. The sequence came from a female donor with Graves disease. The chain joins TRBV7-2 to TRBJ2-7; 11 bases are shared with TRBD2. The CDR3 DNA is TGTGCCAGCAGTCCTGTGGGACTAGCGGCGAAATACGAGCAGTACTTC. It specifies CASSPVGLAAKYEQYF. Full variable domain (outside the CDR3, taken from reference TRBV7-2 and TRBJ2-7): GAGVSQSPSNKVTEKGKDVELRCDPISGHTALYWYRQSLGQGLEFLIYFQGNSAPDKSGLPSDRFSAERTGGSVSTLTIQRTQQEDSAVYLCASSPVGLAAKYEQYFGPGTRLTVT.